This TCR beta chain was identified in a study of blood T cell repertoires in COVID-19. This CDR3 contains 16 residues. CDR1 is MNHNY and CDR2 is SVGAGI in the germline V gene (reference sequence). V was pared by 0 bases and J by 4 bases, with 15 bases between. Repertoires were generated with immunoSEQ multiplex PCR, while TCRdb's copy carries only in-frame clones and drops some. The data show 99,000 or so clones, with approximately 88% seen just once and roughly 4.6% held by the top ten. The clonotype comes from a human donor in a cohort sampled during active COVID-19. The sample consisted of peripheral blood. The rearrangement links TRBV6-6 to TRBJ2-5; D is possibly TRBD2 (6 bases). The CDR3 nucleotides are TGTGCCAGCAGTTACTCGCAGGGAGGTTTTTCAGAGACCCAGTACTTC. It translates to CASSYSQGGFSETQYF.